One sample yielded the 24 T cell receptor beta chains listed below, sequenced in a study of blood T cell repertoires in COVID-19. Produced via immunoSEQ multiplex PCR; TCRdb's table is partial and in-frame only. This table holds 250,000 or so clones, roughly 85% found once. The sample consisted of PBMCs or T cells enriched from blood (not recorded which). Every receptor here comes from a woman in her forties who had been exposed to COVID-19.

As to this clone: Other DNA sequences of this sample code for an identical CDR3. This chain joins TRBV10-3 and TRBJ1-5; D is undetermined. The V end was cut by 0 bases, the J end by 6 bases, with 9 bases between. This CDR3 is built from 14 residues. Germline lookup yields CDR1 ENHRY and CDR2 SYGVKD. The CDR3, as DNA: TGTGCCATCAGTGAGTCGGGTGGAGGTCAGCCCCAGCATTTT. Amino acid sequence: CAISESGGGQPQHF.

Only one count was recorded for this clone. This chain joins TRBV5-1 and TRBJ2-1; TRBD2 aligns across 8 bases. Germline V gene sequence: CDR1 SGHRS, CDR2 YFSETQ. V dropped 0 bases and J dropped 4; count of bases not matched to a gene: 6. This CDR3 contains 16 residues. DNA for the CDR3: TGCGCCAGCAGCTTGGAACGGGGGGGTATTTACAATGAGCAGTTCTTC. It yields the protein CASSLERGGIYNEQFF.

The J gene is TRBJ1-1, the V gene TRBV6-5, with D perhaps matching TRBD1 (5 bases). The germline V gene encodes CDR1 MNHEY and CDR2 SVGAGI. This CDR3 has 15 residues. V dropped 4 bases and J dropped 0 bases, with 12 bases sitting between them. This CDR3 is CASSSPARVNTEAFF. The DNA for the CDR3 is TGTGCCAGCAGTTCACCCGCCAGGGTGAACACTGAAGCTTTCTTT.

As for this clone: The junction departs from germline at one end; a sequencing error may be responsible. The CDR3, as DNA: TGTGCTAGCAGCTTAGCGTCGGGGGGGTCCTACGAGCAGTACTTC. It translates to CASSLASGGSYEQYF. The V and J genes are TRBV7-7 and TRBJ2-7; 8 bases align to TRBD2. Germline CDR1 reads SSHAT; CDR2 reads FNYEAQ (reference sequence). The length of the CDR3 is 15 residues.

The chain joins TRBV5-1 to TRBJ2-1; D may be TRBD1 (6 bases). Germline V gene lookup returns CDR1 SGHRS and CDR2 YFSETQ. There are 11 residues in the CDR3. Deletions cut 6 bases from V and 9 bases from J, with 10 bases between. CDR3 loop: CASKTGPEQFF. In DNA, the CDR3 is TGCGCCAGCAAAACAGGGCCTGAGCAGTTCTTC.

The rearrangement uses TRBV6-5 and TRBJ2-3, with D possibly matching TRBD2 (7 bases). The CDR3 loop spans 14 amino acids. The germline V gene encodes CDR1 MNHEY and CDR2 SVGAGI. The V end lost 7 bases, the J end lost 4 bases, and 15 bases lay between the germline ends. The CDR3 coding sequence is TGTGCCAGCACCTGGGGGGGCTCGGCAGATACGCAGTATTTT. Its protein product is CASTWGGSADTQYF.

This CDR3 reads CASSLLGAGANVLTF. The CDR3 bases are TGTGCCAGCAGTTTACTCGGGGCTGGGGCCAACGTCCTGACTTTC. The chain joins TRBV28 to TRBJ2-6, with D possibly matching TRBD2 (5 bases). CDR1 and CDR2 (germline): MDHEN, SYDVKM. The CDR3 totals 15 residues. V was trimmed by 2 bases and J by 2 bases, leaving 7 bases between them.

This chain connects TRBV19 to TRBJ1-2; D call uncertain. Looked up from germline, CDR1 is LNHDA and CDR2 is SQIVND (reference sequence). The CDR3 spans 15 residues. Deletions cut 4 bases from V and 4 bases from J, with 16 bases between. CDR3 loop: CASSTIREGVYGYTF. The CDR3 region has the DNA TGTGCCAGTAGTACCATAAGGGAGGGAGTCTATGGCTACACCTTC.

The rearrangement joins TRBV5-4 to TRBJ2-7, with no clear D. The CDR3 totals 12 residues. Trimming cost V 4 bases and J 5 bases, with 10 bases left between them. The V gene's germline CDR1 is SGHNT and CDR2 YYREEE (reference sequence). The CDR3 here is CASSLGVDEQYF. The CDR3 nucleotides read TGTGCCAGCAGCCTGGGTGTAGACGAGCAGTACTTC. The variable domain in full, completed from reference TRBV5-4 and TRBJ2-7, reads ETGVTQSPTHLIKTRGQQVTLRCSSQSGHNTVSWYQQALGQGPQFIFQYYREEENGRGNFPPRFSGLQFPNYSSELNVNALELDDSALYLCASSLGVDEQYFGPGTRLTVT.

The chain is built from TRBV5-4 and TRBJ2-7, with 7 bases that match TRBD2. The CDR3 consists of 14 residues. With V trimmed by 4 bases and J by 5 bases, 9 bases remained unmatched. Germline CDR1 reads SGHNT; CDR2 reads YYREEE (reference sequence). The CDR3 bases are TGTGCCAGCAGCCACCTCGGGGGGTCGAACGAGCAGTACTTC. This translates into CASSHLGGSNEQYF.

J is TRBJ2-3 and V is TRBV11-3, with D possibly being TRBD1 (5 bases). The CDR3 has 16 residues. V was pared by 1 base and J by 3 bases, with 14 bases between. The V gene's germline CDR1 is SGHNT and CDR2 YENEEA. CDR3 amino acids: CASSLGAAGKTDTQYF. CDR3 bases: TGTGCCAGCAGCTTAGGCGCGGCAGGGAAAACAGATACGCAGTATTTT. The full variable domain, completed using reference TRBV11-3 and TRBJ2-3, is EAGVVQSPRYKIIEKKQPVAFWCNPISGHNTLYWYLQNLGQGPELLIRYENEEAVDDSQLPKDRFSAERLKGVDSTLKIQPAELGDSAVYLCASSLGAAGKTDTQYFGPGTRLTVL.

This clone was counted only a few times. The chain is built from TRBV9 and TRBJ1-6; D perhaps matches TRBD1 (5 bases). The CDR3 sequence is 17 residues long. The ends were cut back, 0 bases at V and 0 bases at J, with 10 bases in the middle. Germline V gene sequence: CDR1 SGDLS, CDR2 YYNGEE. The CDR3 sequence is CASSVAGGNSYNSPLHF. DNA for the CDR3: TGTGCCAGCAGCGTAGCTGGGGGGAACTCCTATAATTCACCCCTCCACTTT.

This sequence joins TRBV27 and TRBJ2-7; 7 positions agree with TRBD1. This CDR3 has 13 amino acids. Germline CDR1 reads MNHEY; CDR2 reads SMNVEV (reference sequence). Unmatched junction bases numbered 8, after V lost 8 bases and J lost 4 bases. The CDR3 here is CASGDRAPYEQYF. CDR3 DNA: TGTGCCAGCGGTGACAGGGCCCCTTACGAGCAGTACTTC.

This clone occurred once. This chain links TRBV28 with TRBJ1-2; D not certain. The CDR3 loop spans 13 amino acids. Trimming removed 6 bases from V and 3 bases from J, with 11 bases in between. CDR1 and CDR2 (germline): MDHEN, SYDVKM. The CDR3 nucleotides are TGTGCCAGCAGGCAAACAGCATACTATGGCTACACCTTC. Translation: CASRQTAYYGYTF.

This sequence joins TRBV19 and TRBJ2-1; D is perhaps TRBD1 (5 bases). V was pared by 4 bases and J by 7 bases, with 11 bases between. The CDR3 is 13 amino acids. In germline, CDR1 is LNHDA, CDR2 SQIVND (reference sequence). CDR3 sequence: CASSTGRVNEQFF. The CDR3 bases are TGTGCCAGTAGTACGGGCAGGGTTAATGAGCAGTTCTTC.

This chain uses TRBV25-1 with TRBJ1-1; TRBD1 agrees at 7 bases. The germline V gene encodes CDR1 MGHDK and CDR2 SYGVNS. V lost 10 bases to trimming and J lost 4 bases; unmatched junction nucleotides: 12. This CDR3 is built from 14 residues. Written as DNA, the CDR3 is TGTGCCACTAGGGGGACAGCCAAGGGCACTGAAGCTTTCTTT. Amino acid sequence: CATRGTAKGTEAFF.

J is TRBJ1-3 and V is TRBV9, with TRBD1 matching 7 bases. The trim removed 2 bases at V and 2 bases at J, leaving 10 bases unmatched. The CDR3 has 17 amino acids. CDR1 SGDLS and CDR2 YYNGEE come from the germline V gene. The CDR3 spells CASSVTTGATAGNTIYF. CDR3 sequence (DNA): TGTGCCAGCAGCGTCACAACAGGGGCCACCGCTGGAAACACCATATATTTT.

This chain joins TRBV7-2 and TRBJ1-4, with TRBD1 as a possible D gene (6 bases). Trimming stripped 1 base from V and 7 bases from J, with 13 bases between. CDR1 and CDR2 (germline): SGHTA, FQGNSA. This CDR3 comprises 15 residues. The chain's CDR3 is CASSLGEGGSEKLFF. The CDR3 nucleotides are TGTGCCAGCAGCTTAGGGGAGGGGGGGAGTGAAAAACTGTTTTTT.

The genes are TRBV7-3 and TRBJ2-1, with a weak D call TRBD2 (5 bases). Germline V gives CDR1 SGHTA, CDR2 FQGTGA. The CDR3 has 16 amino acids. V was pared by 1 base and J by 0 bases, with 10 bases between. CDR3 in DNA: TGTGCCAGCAGCTTAATGAGCGGTAGCTCCTACAATGAGCAGTTCTTC. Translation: CASSLMSGSSYNEQFF. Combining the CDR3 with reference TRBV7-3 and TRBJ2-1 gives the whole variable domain GAGVSQTPSNKVTEKGKYVELRCDPISGHTALYWYRQSLGQGPEFLIYFQGTGAADDSGLPNDRFFAVRPEGSVSTLKIQRTERGDSAVYLCASSLMSGSSYNEQFFGPGTRLTVL.

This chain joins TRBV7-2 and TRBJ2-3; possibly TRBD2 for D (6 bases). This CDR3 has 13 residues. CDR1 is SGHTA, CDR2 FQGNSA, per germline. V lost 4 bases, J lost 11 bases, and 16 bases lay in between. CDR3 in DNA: TGTGCCAGCAGCTCAACTAGCCGGACCCAGCAGTATTTT. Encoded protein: CASSSTSRTQQYF.

DNA for the CDR3: TGTGCCAGCAGCGTAGCCGGGGGTGCTAATGAAAAACTGTTTTTT. Amino acid sequence: CASSVAGGANEKLFF. This chain joins TRBV9 and TRBJ1-4; possible D gene TRBD1, 5 bases. Germline CDR1 and CDR2: SGDLS and YYNGEE. This CDR3 spans 15 amino acids. Deletions cut 0 bases from V and 3 bases from J, with 9 bases between.

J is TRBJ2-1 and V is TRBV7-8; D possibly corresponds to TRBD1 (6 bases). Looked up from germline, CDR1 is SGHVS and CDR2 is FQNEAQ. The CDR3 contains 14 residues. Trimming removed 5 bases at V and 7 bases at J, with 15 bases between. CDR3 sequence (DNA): TGTGCCAGCAGCACCCACGAACAGGGAAATGAGCAGTTCTTC. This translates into CASSTHEQGNEQFF.

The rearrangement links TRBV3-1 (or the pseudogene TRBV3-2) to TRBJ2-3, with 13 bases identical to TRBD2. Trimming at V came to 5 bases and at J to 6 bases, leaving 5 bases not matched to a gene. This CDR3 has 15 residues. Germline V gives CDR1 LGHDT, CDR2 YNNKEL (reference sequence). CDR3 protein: CASSTTSGGLDTQYF. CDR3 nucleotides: TGTGCCAGCAGCACGACTAGCGGGGGGCTTGATACGCAGTATTTT.

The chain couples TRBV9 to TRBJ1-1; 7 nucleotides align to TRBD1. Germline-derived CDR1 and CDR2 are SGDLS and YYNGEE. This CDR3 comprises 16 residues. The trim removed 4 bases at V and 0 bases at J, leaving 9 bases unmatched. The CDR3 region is CASSTDRWGVNTEAFF. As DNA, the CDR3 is TGTGCCAGCAGCACGGACAGGTGGGGGGTGAACACTGAAGCTTTCTTT.